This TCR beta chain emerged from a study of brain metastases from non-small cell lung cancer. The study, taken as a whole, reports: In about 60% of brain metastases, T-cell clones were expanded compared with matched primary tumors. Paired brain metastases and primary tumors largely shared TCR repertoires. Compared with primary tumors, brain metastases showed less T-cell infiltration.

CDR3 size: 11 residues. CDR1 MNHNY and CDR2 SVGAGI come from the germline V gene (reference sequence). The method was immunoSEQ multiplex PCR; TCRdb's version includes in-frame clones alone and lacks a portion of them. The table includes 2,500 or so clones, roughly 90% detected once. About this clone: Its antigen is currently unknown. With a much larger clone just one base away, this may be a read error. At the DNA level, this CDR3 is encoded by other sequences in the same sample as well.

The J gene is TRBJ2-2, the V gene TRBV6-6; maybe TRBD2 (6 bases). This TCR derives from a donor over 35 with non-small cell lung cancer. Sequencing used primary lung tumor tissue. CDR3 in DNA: TGTGCCAGCAGTTTTGGAGGGGAGCTATTTTTT. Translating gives CASSFGGELFF.